These 32 T cell receptor beta chains were sequenced from one sample in a study of OX40 agonist ivuxolimab in advanced cancers. The library relied on the immunoSEQ multiplex PCR assay. Here the immuneACCESS table is served through TCRdb, limited to in-frame sequences with V and J called. Missing clones are a known gap in these copies; in checked studies unresolved V genes cover under half, and the rest lacks a known reason. The sample records about 120,000 clones, about 94% of which are singletons. Jointly, the top ten make up less than 0.2% of the sample. Material: CD4+ or CD8+ T cells sorted from blood, obtained in a trial of the OX40 agonist ivuxolimab. These receptor sequences come from an adult with an advanced solid tumor such as melanoma, head and neck, liver or kidney cancer.

The chain employs TRBV7-9 and TRBJ2-5; 13 nucleotides agree with TRBD2. Trimming took 6 bases from V and 2 from J; bases not matched to a gene: 12. The CDR3 extends over 18 amino acids. The germline gives CDR1 SEHNR, CDR2 FQNEAQ (reference sequence). CDR3 sequence: CASSSPGLAGFVQETQYF. CDR3 nucleotides: TGTGCCAGCAGTTCACCGGGACTAGCGGGATTTGTGCAAGAGACCCAGTACTTC.

The CDR3 region has the DNA TGTGCCAGCAGCTTAGGTCGTTCTTACACAGATACGCAGTATTTT. This gives the protein CASSLGRSYTDTQYF. The genes are TRBV11-3 and TRBJ2-3, with D unclear. Trimming removed 1 base at V and 2 bases at J, with 10 bases between. Germline assignment: CDR1 SGHNT and CDR2 YENEEA. The CDR3 totals 15 residues.

The chain links TRBV28 to TRBJ2-5; D gene ambiguous. Trimming took 3 bases from V and 0 from J, leaving 11 bases between them. CDR1 and CDR2 (germline): MDHEN, SYDVKM. This CDR3 spans 15 amino acids. The CDR3 sequence: CASSFQPPNQETQYF. The CDR3, as DNA: TGTGCCAGCAGTTTCCAACCACCCAACCAAGAGACCCAGTACTTC.

This chain connects TRBV19 to TRBJ2-6; possibly TRBD1 for D (5 bases). CDR1 LNHDA and CDR2 SQIVND come from the germline V gene (reference sequence). The CDR3 runs to 14 residues. V dropped 9 bases and J dropped 0 bases, with 9 bases sitting between them. The CDR3 DNA sequence: TGTGCCAGCAGGGATATCTCTGGGGCCAACGTCCTGACTTTC. Translated: CASRDISGANVLTF.

The chain has TRBV11-3 and TRBJ2-1; a possible D gene is TRBD1 (5 bases). V dropped 1 base and J dropped 1 base, with 8 bases sitting between them. The V gene's germline CDR1 is SGHNT and CDR2 YENEEA. CDR3 size: 15 residues. Written as DNA, the CDR3 is TGTGCCAGCAGCTTAGTTGGGGCTTCCTACAATGAGCAGTTCTTC. Translated, it gives CASSLVGASYNEQFF.

This clone was seen a single time. The V call is TRBV28, the J call TRBJ1-5; TRBD1 matches at 9 bases. Germline assignment: CDR1 MDHEN and CDR2 SYDVKM. The V and J ends lost 6 bases and 7 bases, in that order; junction bases with no gene match: 4. The CDR3 consists of 13 residues. CDR3 loop: CASRRTGEQPQHF. The DNA for the CDR3 is TGTGCCAGCAGGCGGACAGGGGAACAGCCCCAGCATTTT.

The chain uses TRBV15 and TRBJ1-4, with a tentative D call TRBD1 (6 bases). The CDR3 runs to 16 residues. CDR1 LNHNV and CDR2 YYDKDF come from the germline V gene (reference sequence). V was clipped by 0 bases and J by 7 bases, with 15 bases between them. CDR3 sequence: CATSRDRAGAIEKLFF. The DNA of the CDR3 is TGTGCCACCAGCAGAGATCGGGCAGGGGCTATTGAAAAACTGTTTTTT.

The DNA of the CDR3 is TGTGCCAGCAGTTTGTTGGGGGGCTACGAGCAGTACTTC. Protein sequence: CASSLLGGYEQYF. The chain has TRBV27 and TRBJ2-7, with a tentative D call TRBD2 (6 bases). The CDR3 is made up of 13 amino acids. Germline values: CDR1 MNHEY, CDR2 SMNVEV (reference sequence). V lost 3 bases to trimming and J lost 3 bases, with 9 bases between them.

The chain uses TRBV5-1 and TRBJ2-3, with D possibly being TRBD1 (6 bases). The CDR3 spans 16 residues. The germline V gene encodes CDR1 SGHRS and CDR2 YFSETQ. Deletions cut 4 bases from V and 2 bases from J, with 17 bases between. The CDR3 DNA sequence: TGCGCCAGCAGCATGGGACCCGGGACACCCACAGATACGCAGTATTTT. Its translation is CASSMGPGTPTDTQYF.

This chain connects TRBV5-4 to TRBJ1-1; D not certain. Per germline, CDR1 SGHNT and CDR2 YYREEE (reference sequence). The CDR3 has 13 amino acids. V gave up 2 bases and J gave up 0 bases, with 5 bases separating them. This chain's CDR3 is CASSFPLNTEAFF. CDR3 nucleotide sequence: TGTGCCAGCAGCTTTCCGCTGAACACTGAAGCTTTCTTT.

The chain is built from TRBV11-2 and TRBJ2-1, with D possibly called TRBD1 or TRBD2 (5 bases each). In germline, CDR1 is SGHAT, CDR2 FQNNGV. Trimming pared 2 bases from V and 7 bases from J, leaving 6 bases between. The CDR3 has 12 amino acids. The CDR3 nucleotides are TGTGCCAGCAGCTTATGGGGGAATGAGCAGTTCTTC. Protein product: CASSLWGNEQFF.

The chain is built from TRBV7-9 and TRBJ1-4; a possible D gene is TRBD1 (5 bases). Germline assignment: CDR1 SEHNR and CDR2 FQNEAQ (reference sequence). The V end lost 5 bases, the J end lost 0 bases, and 10 bases lay between the germline ends. The CDR3 totals 15 residues. The CDR3 DNA is TGTGCCAGCAGCCCTCGGGGGTCAACTAATGAAAAACTGTTTTTT. Translated: CASSPRGSTNEKLFF.

In DNA, the CDR3 is TGTGCCAGCAGACAGGGAAAAAGGACCTACGAGCAGTACTTC. Translated: CASRQGKRTYEQYF. The rearrangement links TRBV6-5 to TRBJ2-7; a possible D gene is TRBD1 (6 bases). Trimming stripped 6 bases from V and 2 bases from J, with 14 bases between. Germline V gives CDR1 MNHEY, CDR2 SVGAGI. CDR3 size: 14 residues.

The J gene is TRBJ1-5, the V gene TRBV7-6, with a tentative D call TRBD1 (5 bases). Germline loops: CDR1 SGHVS, CDR2 FNYEAQ. This CDR3 has 13 residues. With 4 bases removed from V and 9 bases from J, the gap between germline ends came to 13 bases. For the CDR3, the DNA is TGTGCCAGCAGCTCATCTGACGGGGGGCCCCAGCATTTT. It specifies CASSSSDGGPQHF. Variable domain in full (rest from reference TRBV7-6 and TRBJ1-5): GAGVSQSPRYKVTKRGQDVALRCDPISGHVSLYWYRQALGQGPEFLTYFNYEAQQDKSGLPNDRFSAERPEGSISTLTIQRTEQRDSAMYRCASSSSDGGPQHFGDGTRLSIL.

The chain combines TRBV30 with TRBJ1-6; D call uncertain. The V end lost 0 bases, the J end lost 7 bases, and 10 bases lay between the germline ends. CDR1 is GTSNPN and CDR2 is SVGIG in the germline V gene (reference sequence). CDR3 length: 14 residues. CDR3 coding DNA: TGTGCCTGGAGTGTAATAGGCGGAAATTCACCCCTCCACTTT. Translated: CAWSVIGGNSPLHF.

This clone has just one count. The CDR3 DNA reads TGCGCCAGCAGCTTGACACTAGCTGAAAGAGCAGATACGCAGTATTTT. This encodes CASSLTLAERADTQYF. This chain uses TRBV5-1 with TRBJ2-3; TRBD2 might be the D (6 bases). This CDR3 has 16 amino acids. Germline lookup yields CDR1 SGHRS and CDR2 YFSETQ. V lost 1 base and J lost 4, with 16 bases in between. Combining the CDR3 with reference TRBV5-1 and TRBJ2-3 gives the whole variable domain KAGVTQTPRYLIKTRGQQVTLSCSPISGHRSVSWYQQTPGQGLQFLFEYFSETQRNKGNFPGRFSGRQFSNSRSEMNVSTLELGDSALYLCASSLTLAERADTQYFGPGTRLTVL.

In nucleotides, the CDR3 is TGTGCCAGCAGCGCAGGGGGGGCCTACGAGCAGTACTTC. It is translated as CASSAGGAYEQYF. The J gene is TRBJ2-7, the V gene TRBV2; D may be TRBD1 or TRBD2 (7 bases each). The CDR3 contains 13 residues. Trimming stripped 6 bases from V and 2 bases from J, with 11 bases between. Germline values: CDR1 SNHLY, CDR2 FYNNEI.

For this clone: The identical CDR3 is also encoded by other nucleotide sequences in the sample. The chain joins TRBV7-9 to TRBJ2-3; the D is unclear. The CDR3 has 11 residues. V gave up 4 bases and J gave up 9 bases, with 8 bases separating them. Germline V gene sequence: CDR1 SEHNR, CDR2 FQNEAQ (reference sequence). Written as DNA, the CDR3 is TGTGCCAGCAGCTCTACGGACACGCAGTATTTT. Its protein product is CASSSTDTQYF.

The rearrangement joins TRBV5-6 to TRBJ2-2; D may correspond to TRBD1 or TRBD2 (6 bases each). V was cut by 4 bases and J by 4 bases, with 23 bases left in between. The CDR3 extends over 18 amino acids. CDR1 is SGHDT, CDR2 YYEEEE, per germline. This CDR3 is CASSPDTGGRSGTGELFF. CDR3 in DNA: TGTGCCAGCAGCCCTGATACCGGGGGCAGGTCGGGCACCGGGGAGCTGTTTTTT.

The gene calls are TRBV28 and TRBJ2-7, with 7 bases aligning to TRBD1. J gave up 2 bases and V 6 bases, and 1 base lay outside the gene matches. Germline V CDR1 and CDR2: MDHEN, SYDVKM. The CDR3 has 12 residues. CDR3 nucleotides: TGTGCCAGCAGGCAGGGGGCCTACGAGCAGTACTTC. Translation: CASRQGAYEQYF.

The CDR3 protein is CASSSSGNQPQHF. The CDR3 DNA sequence: TGTGCCAGCAGCTCCAGCGGGAATCAGCCCCAGCATTTT. The chain combines TRBV7-8 with TRBJ1-5; unclear D gene. The CDR3 spans 13 residues. Germline V lookup: CDR1 SGHVS, CDR2 FQNEAQ. The ends were cut back, 4 bases at V and 4 bases at J, with 8 bases in the middle. The full variable domain, completed using reference TRBV7-8 and TRBJ1-5, is GAGVSQSPRYKVAKRGQDVALRCDPISGHVSLFWYQQALGQGPEFLTYFQNEAQLDKSGLPSDRFFAERPEGSVSTLKIQRTQQEDSAVYLCASSSSGNQPQHFGDGTRLSIL.

This rearrangement joins TRBV19 to TRBJ1-2; 9 bases are shared with TRBD1. Germline V CDR1 and CDR2: LNHDA, SQIVND (reference sequence). V lost 7 bases to trimming and J lost 7 bases; unmatched junction nucleotides: 16. This CDR3 spans 16 amino acids. CDR3 sequence (DNA): TGTGCCAGTACCGATTCTAGAAACAGGGGGCCCCGTGGCTACACCTTC. Translating gives CASTDSRNRGPRGYTF.

The rearrangement joins TRBV4-1 to TRBJ1-4; D uncertain. V lost 4 bases and J 8 bases, leaving 20 bases between the germline ends. Germline CDR1 MGHRA, CDR2 YSYEKL. This CDR3 has 16 amino acids. The CDR3 DNA reads TGCGCCAGCAGCCGGCCCGCGGACCCTAAGAGAGAAAAACTGTTTTTT. Protein sequence: CASSRPADPKREKLFF.

The V gene is TRBV5-1, the J gene TRBJ2-7, with D unclear. The V gene's germline CDR1 is SGHRS and CDR2 YFSETQ. The CDR3 runs 14 residues. Trimming removed 0 bases at V and 3 bases at J, with 10 bases between. This chain's CDR3 is CASSLEGTIYEQYF. CDR3 bases: TGCGCCAGCAGCTTGGAGGGAACGATCTACGAGCAGTACTTC.

This rearrangement joins TRBV4-1 to TRBJ2-1; 9 bases line up with TRBD1. CDR3 length: 17 residues. Germline lookup yields CDR1 MGHRA and CDR2 YSYEKL. J lost 8 bases, V lost 2 bases, and 13 bases had no gene match. The CDR3 sequence is CASSQPNRGLIRDEQFF. The DNA of the CDR3 is TGCGCCAGCAGCCAACCTAACAGGGGGCTAATAAGGGATGAGCAGTTCTTC.

The chain joins TRBV5-4 to TRBJ2-2, with 10 bases identical to TRBD2. Germline CDR1 reads SGHNT; CDR2 reads YYREEE (reference sequence). This CDR3 contains 17 residues. Unmatched junction bases numbered 5, after V lost 2 bases and J lost 1 base. CDR3 DNA sequence: TGTGCCAGCAGCTTCTCCCGACTAGCGGGGAACACCGGGGAGCTGTTTTTT. The encoded protein is CASSFSRLAGNTGELFF.

The chain links TRBV2 to TRBJ1-5; D not certain. Trimming took off 6 bases at V and 11 bases at J, with 17 bases between the two ends. This CDR3 region has 13 residues. Germline lookup yields CDR1 SNHLY and CDR2 FYNNEI. The CDR3 DNA reads as TGTGCCAGCAGGGGCGGTTGGGAAGGTACCCAGCATTTT. Translated, it gives CASRGGWEGTQHF. The full variable domain, its missing parts supplied by reference TRBV2 and TRBJ1-5, is EPEVTQTPSHQVTQMGQEVILRCVPISNHLYFYWYRQILGQKVEFLVSFYNNEISEKSEIFDDQFSVERPDGSNFTLKIRSTKLEDSAMYFCASRGGWEGTQHFGDGTRLSIL.

This clone came up once. V and J are TRBV19 and TRBJ2-5; perhaps TRBD1 as D (6 bases). V shed 5 bases and J shed 5 bases, with 12 bases lying between them. The CDR3 runs to 13 residues. Germline V gene sequence: CDR1 LNHDA, CDR2 SQIVND (reference sequence). The CDR3 DNA sequence: TGTGCCAGTAGTGAACAGGGAAAGGAGACCCAGTACTTC. This translates into CASSEQGKETQYF.

The chain is built from TRBV11-3 and TRBJ2-1; D unresolved. Trimming removed 4 bases from V and 9 bases from J, with 7 bases in between. The CDR3 length is 11 residues. CDR1 is SGHNT and CDR2 is YENEEA in the germline V gene. The CDR3 DNA is TGTGCCAGCAGCTCGTTGGGTGAGCAGTTCTTC. Translation gives CASSSLGEQFF.

The chain uses TRBV19 and TRBJ2-5; 7 nucleotides match TRBD2. This CDR3 comprises 15 residues. Germline trimming cut 5 bases from V and 4 bases from J; bases unmatched to any gene: 10. CDR1 and CDR2 from the germline V gene are LNHDA and SQIVND (reference sequence). The CDR3 loop reads CASSLLFGGTETQYF. CDR3 in DNA: TGTGCCAGTAGTCTCTTGTTCGGGGGGACAGAGACCCAGTACTTC.

The chain carries TRBV6-5 and TRBJ2-1; TRBD2 agrees at 9 bases. The CDR3 totals 15 residues. From germline, CDR1 is MNHEY and CDR2 SVGAGI. After removal of 4 bases from V and 6 bases from J, the junction contained 7 bases not matched to a gene. CDR3 sequence reads: CASSSLAGSGNEQFF. The CDR3 DNA is TGTGCCAGCAGTTCGCTAGCGGGATCTGGCAATGAGCAGTTCTTC.

This chain joins TRBV6-6 and TRBJ1-2; 7 bases align to TRBD1. V dropped 2 bases and J dropped 0; count of bases not matched to a gene: 3. The germline V gene encodes CDR1 MNHNY and CDR2 SVGAGI (reference sequence). This CDR3 spans 15 amino acids. CDR3 sequence (DNA): TGTGCCAGCAGTTACAGTACAGGGGCTAACTATGGCTACACCTTC. Protein: CASSYSTGANYGYTF.